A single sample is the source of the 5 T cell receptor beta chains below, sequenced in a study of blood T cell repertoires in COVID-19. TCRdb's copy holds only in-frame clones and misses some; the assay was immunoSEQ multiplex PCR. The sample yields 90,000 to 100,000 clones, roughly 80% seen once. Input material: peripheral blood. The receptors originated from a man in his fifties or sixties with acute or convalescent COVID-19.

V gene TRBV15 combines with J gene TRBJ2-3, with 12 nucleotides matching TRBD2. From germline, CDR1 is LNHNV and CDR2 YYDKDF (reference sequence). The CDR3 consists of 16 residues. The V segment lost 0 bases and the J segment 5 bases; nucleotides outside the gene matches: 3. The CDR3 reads CATSRDSSGGVDTQYF. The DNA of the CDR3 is TGTGCCACCAGCAGAGACTCTAGCGGGGGGGTAGATACGCAGTATTTT.

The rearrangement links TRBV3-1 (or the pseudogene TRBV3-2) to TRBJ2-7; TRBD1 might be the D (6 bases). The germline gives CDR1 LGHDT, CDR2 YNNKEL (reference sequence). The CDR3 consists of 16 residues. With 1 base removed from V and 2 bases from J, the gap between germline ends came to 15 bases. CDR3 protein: CASSQGNTRDTYEQYF. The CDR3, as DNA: TGTGCCAGCAGCCAAGGTAATACCCGGGACACCTACGAGCAGTACTTC.

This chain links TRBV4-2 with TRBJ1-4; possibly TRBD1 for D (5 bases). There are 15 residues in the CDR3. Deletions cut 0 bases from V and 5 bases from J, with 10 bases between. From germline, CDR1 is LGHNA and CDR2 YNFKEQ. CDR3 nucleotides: TGTGCCAGCAGCCAAGAAGGGGATTCGAATGAAAAACTGTTTTTT. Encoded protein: CASSQEGDSNEKLFF.

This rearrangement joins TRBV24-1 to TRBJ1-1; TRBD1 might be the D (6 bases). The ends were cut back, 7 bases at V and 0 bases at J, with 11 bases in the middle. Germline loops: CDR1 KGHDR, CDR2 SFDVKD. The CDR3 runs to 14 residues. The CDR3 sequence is CATSPGHMNTEAFF. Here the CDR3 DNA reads TGTGCCACCAGCCCGGGACACATGAACACTGAAGCTTTCTTT.

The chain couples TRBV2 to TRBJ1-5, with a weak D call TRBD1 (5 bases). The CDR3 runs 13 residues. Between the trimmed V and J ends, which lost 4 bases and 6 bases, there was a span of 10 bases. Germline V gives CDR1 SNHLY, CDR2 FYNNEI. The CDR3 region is CASSVQGIQPQHF. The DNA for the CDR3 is TGTGCCAGCAGTGTTCAGGGAATTCAGCCCCAGCATTTT. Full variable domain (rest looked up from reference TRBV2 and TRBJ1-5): EPEVTQTPSHQVTQMGQEVILRCVPISNHLYFYWYRQILGQKVEFLVSFYNNEISEKSEIFDDQFSVERPDGSNFTLKIRSTKLEDSAMYFCASSVQGIQPQHFGDGTRLSIL.